This TCR beta chain appears in the sequencing data of a study of cytomegalovirus exposure and HLA in healthy donors. Study results and limitations: TCR beta V- and J-gene trimming, according to a later analysis, was linked to a missense DCLRE1C variant. Most TCR sequences proved rare, with some public TCRs found in many donors. Immune exposure was documented only through CMV serostatus. Among donors in an Asian-associated ancestry cluster, a later analysis reportedly found fewer N-insertions than the roughly 700-donor mean.

The CDR3 spans 15 residues. The PCR contained 60 Vbeta and 13 Jbeta primers. The method was immunoSEQ multiplex PCR; TCRdb's version includes in-frame clones alone and lacks a portion of them. The table shows 90,000 to 130,000 clones, with more than 65% occurring only once. Remarks on this clone: Its antigen is unidentified.

The origin of this receptor is a man under 40 in good health and CMV-seropositive. J is TRBJ1-5 and V is TRBV21-1; the listed D gene, TRBD1, was not tested against the DNA. TRBV21-1 is marked as a pseudogene. The sequencing input was PBMCs. The CDR3, as DNA: TGTGCCAGCAGGACACAGGGGGGTGAAAATCAGCCCCAGCATTTT. The encoded protein is CASRTQGGENQPQHF.